These 16 T cell receptor beta chains came from one sample sequenced in a study of T cell repertoires in aging, cancer and after chemotherapy. TRB rearrangements spanning V, D and J were amplified using mixed TRB-A/B primers. TCRdb fed the multiplex PCR reads into MiXCR, producing one record per CDR3 protein. The sample consists of about 2,000 distinct CDR3 sequences, roughly 31% of them appearing once. Amplification of TCR beta used genomic DNA extracted from peripheral blood. Material for sequencing was blood. These TCRs come from a human donor in good health.

In this sample, this clonotype is large (0.1 to 1%). The chain links TRBV19 to TRBJ2-6; no clear D. Germline V CDR1 and CDR2: LNHDA, SQIVND (reference sequence). Trimming pared 5 bases from V and 0 bases from J, leaving 11 bases between. The CDR3 is 16 amino acids. CDR3 DNA sequence: TGTGCCAGTAGTCAGAGACAAGGCTCTGGGGCCAACGTCCTGACTTTC. Its protein is CASSQRQGSGANVLTF.

This clonotype was observed a single time. This chain links TRBV20-1 with TRBJ1-5, with TRBD1 identical over 10 bases. The CDR3 sequence is 15 residues long. CDR1 DFQATT and CDR2 SNEGSKA come from the germline V gene (reference sequence). V lost 5 bases to trimming and J lost 6 bases; unmatched junction nucleotides: 10. The CDR3 DNA reads TGCAGTGCTGGGGAGACAGGGGGCGCAGGTCAGCCCCAGCATTTT. Protein product: CSAGETGGAGQPQHF.

J is TRBJ2-3 and V is TRBV7-9; the D call may be TRBD1 or TRBD2 (6 bases each). CDR3 length: 18 amino acids. Germline CDR1 reads SEHNR; CDR2 reads FQNEAQ (reference sequence). Trimming removed 4 bases from V and 0 bases from J, with 20 bases in between. The CDR3 is CASSSRGRRNSSTDTQYF. In nucleotides, the CDR3 is TGTGCCAGCAGCTCTCGGGGGCGACGGAACTCTAGCACAGATACGCAGTATTTT.

By share, this clonotype ranks as large. The chain combines TRBV29-1 with TRBJ2-1; 12 bases map to TRBD2. Trimming at V came to 7 bases and at J to 7 bases, leaving 2 bases not matched to a gene. The length of the CDR3 is 12 residues. Germline CDR1 is SQVTM and CDR2 is ANQGSEA. The chain's CDR3 is CSAGTSGNEQFF. CDR3 DNA sequence: TGCAGCGCCGGGACTAGCGGGAATGAGCAGTTCTTC.

The sample holds a few counts of this clonotype. The chain couples TRBV5-6 to TRBJ2-7; possible D gene TRBD2, 7 bases. CDR3 length equals 13 residues. Deletions cut 4 bases from V and 7 bases from J, with 15 bases between. The germline CDR1 and CDR2 sequences are SGHDT and YYEEEE. The CDR3 here is CASSPRGGREQYF. In DNA form, the CDR3 reads TGTGCCAGCAGCCCGAGGGGGGGTAGGGAGCAGTACTTC.

This rearrangement joins TRBV5-6 to TRBJ1-5; D gene uncertain. Trimming left V 1 base short and J 5 bases short, with 4 bases between. The CDR3 consists of 12 residues. In germline, CDR1 is SGHDT, CDR2 YYEEEE. CDR3 residues: CASSLRYQPQHF. The CDR3 DNA follows: TGTGCCAGCAGCTTGCGGTATCAGCCCCAGCATTTT.

By proportion, this clonotype is large (0.1 to 1%). V usage is TRBV19 and J usage is TRBJ2-7, with D hard to call. V was shortened by 5 bases and J by 4 bases, with 12 bases between the two germline ends. The CDR3 contains 13 residues. Germline V gene sequence: CDR1 LNHDA, CDR2 SQIVND (reference sequence). Written as DNA, the CDR3 is TGTGCCAGTAGTCCGGGTTGGCGGTACGAGCAGTACTTC. This sequence encodes CASSPGWRYEQYF.

CDR3 in amino acids: CSARDVAGANTGELFF. For the CDR3, the DNA is TGCAGTGCTAGGGACGTAGCGGGAGCGAACACCGGGGAGCTGTTTTTT. This sequence joins TRBV20-1 and TRBJ2-2; 9 bases line up with TRBD2. The CDR3 is made up of 16 amino acids. Germline CDR1 reads DFQATT; CDR2 reads SNEGSKA (reference sequence). V lost 3 bases and J lost 0; bases outside the gene matches: 5.

V gene TRBV7-9 combines with J gene TRBJ2-1; possibly TRBD2 for D (7 bases). Trimming took off 2 bases at V and 0 bases at J, with 32 bases between the two ends. Germline CDR1 SEHNR, CDR2 FQNEAQ (reference sequence). CDR3 length: 23 amino acids. The CDR3 coding sequence is TGTGCCAGCAGCTTAAGGTCGGGGGGCGCGCTCACCCCCACAACAAGCTCCTACAATGAGCAGTTCTTC. This sequence encodes CASSLRSGGALTPTTSSYNEQFF.

V and J are TRBV4-3 and TRBJ2-7; perhaps D is TRBD1 or TRBD2 (5 bases each). V was trimmed by 4 bases and J by 7 bases, leaving 14 bases between them. There are 13 residues in the CDR3. Germline V gives CDR1 LGHNA, CDR2 YSLEER. CDR3 loop: CASSPVGAREQYF. CDR3 nucleotides: TGCGCCAGCAGCCCGGTCGGGGCTCGTGAGCAGTACTTC.

This chain uses TRBV10-3 with TRBJ2-4, with TRBD2 matching over 9 bases. CDR1 is ENHRY, CDR2 SYGVKD, per germline. The ends lost 0 bases at V and 7 bases at J; junction bases unmatched: 7. The CDR3 has 16 residues. CDR3 DNA sequence: TGTGCCATCAGTGAGTCAGGCGGGGGGGCCAGGAACATTCAGTACTTC. It codes for CAISESGGGARNIQYF.

This clonotype was recorded a few times. V and J are TRBV7-2 and TRBJ2-1; TRBD1 matches 7 bases. The CDR3 contains 17 residues. CDR1 and CDR2 (germline): SGHTA, FQGNSA. Trimming at V came to 2 bases and at J to 0 bases, leaving 7 bases not matched to a gene. CDR3 region: CASSLRGTGVSYNEQFF. CDR3 DNA sequence: TGTGCCAGCAGCTTACGTGGAACAGGGGTCTCCTACAATGAGCAGTTCTTC.

The rearrangement joins TRBV7-2 to TRBJ2-3; a possible D gene is TRBD2 (6 bases). This CDR3 contains 16 residues. The germline V gene encodes CDR1 SGHTA and CDR2 FQGNSA. The V end was cut by 0 bases, the J end by 3 bases, with 13 bases between. DNA for the CDR3: TGTGCCAGCAGCTTAGCGCTGGGGCTAGCGACAGATACGCAGTATTTT. This encodes CASSLALGLATDTQYF.

The chain is built from TRBV5-5 and TRBJ2-7; 10 nucleotides align to TRBD1. J lost 4 bases, V lost 4 bases, and 8 bases had no gene match. Germline-derived CDR1 and CDR2 are SGHKS and YYEKEE (reference sequence). The CDR3 is made up of 15 amino acids. The CDR3 sequence: CASSLSGTGAYEQYF. Written as DNA, the CDR3 is TGTGCCAGCAGCCTCTCCGGGACAGGGGCTTACGAGCAGTACTTC.

This clonotype was counted a few times. The J gene is TRBJ1-3, the V gene TRBV6-5; maybe TRBD1 (5 bases). This CDR3 spans 15 amino acids. Germline CDR1 MNHEY, CDR2 SVGAGI. V was clipped by 3 bases and J by 0 bases, with 9 bases between them. DNA of the CDR3: TGTGCCAGCAGTTATCAGGGAAACTCTGGAAACACCATATATTTT. It yields the protein CASSYQGNSGNTIYF.

A note on this clonotype: Its ends do not fully match the called genes, so a read error is possible. J is TRBJ2-5 and V is TRBV7-2; TRBD2 agrees at 9 bases. Germline assignment: CDR1 SGHTA and CDR2 FQGNSA. The CDR3 has 13 amino acids. The CDR3 is CASSLDTSGPLNF. In DNA form, the CDR3 reads TGTGCCAGCAGCTTAGACACTAGCGGGCCCTTGAACTTC.